Below are 17 T cell receptor beta chains sequenced from a single sample in a study of T cells after yellow fever vaccination. TCRdb redid the calling of the 5' RACE reads with MiXCR, one entry per CDR3 protein. In the table there are under 500,000 distinct CDR3 sequences, 18% of which are singletons. The material sequenced was PBMCs, taken before the yellow fever booster vaccination. All receptors come from a man younger than 35 who received the YFV17D yellow fever vaccine.

The chain couples TRBV5-1 to TRBJ2-7; a possible D gene is TRBD1 (5 bases). Germline CDR1 and CDR2: SGHRS and YFSETQ. The V and J ends lost 4 bases and 7 bases respectively, with 15 bases between them. CDR3 length: 13 amino acids. As DNA, the CDR3 is TGCGCCAGCAGCGAGGACCCCTCAGGGGAGCAGTACGTC. Translated: CASSEDPSGEQYV.

The chain uses TRBV12-3 or TRBV12-4 and TRBJ2-7; a weak D match, TRBD2 (6 bases). There are 12 residues in the CDR3. Trimming left V 3 bases short and J 7 bases short, with 10 bases between. CDR3 sequence: CASSFGGVEQYF. CDR3 coding DNA: TGTGCCAGCAGTTTTGGAGGGGTAGAGCAGTACTTC.

Only a few counts were recorded for this clonotype. This chain links TRBV7-2 with TRBJ2-3; TRBD2 aligns across 8 bases. Germline V CDR1 and CDR2: SGHTA, FQGNSA. The J segment lost 0 bases and the V segment lost 6 bases, leaving 8 bases of the junction unmatched. The CDR3 is 16 amino acids. CDR3 loop: CASSKQAGGSTDTQYF. The CDR3 nucleotides read TGTGCCAGCAGTAAACAGGCGGGGGGAAGCACAGATACGCAGTATTTT.

The rearrangement uses TRBV7-2 and TRBJ1-6; D ambiguous. In germline, CDR1 is SGHTA, CDR2 FQGNSA. V gave up 3 bases and J gave up 10 bases, with 16 bases separating them. The CDR3 length is 15 residues. The CDR3 bases are TGTGCCAGCAGCTTCGGGTTCGGGGAAGGGTCACCCCTCCACTTT. Protein: CASSFGFGEGSPLHF.

This clonotype was found a few times. The chain joins TRBV4-2 to TRBJ1-5; 8 nucleotides align to TRBD1. The CDR3 spans 15 residues. J was trimmed by 6 bases and V by 1 base; bases with no gene match: 5. CDR1 and CDR2 (germline): LGHNA, YNFKEQ. CDR3 residues: CASSQGRGQGQPQHF. In DNA form, the CDR3 reads TGTGCCAGCAGCCAAGGCAGGGGGCAAGGTCAGCCCCAGCATTTT.

The rearrangement links TRBV12-5 to TRBJ1-1, with D possibly TRBD1 on 5 matching bases. This CDR3 has 13 amino acids. V was trimmed by 1 base and J by 5 bases, leaving 8 bases between them. Germline V gene data show CDR1 as LGHNT and CDR2 as FRNRAP. The CDR3 reads CASGLGGGTEAFF. The CDR3 bases are TGTGCTAGTGGTTTGGGTGGGGGAACTGAAGCTTTCTTT.

There are many counts of this clonotype. V gene TRBV10-3 combines with J gene TRBJ2-1; 9 bases are a match to TRBD1. The trim removed 5 bases at V and 8 bases at J, leaving 7 bases unmatched. The V gene's germline CDR1 is ENHRY and CDR2 SYGVKD. This CDR3 contains 14 residues. The CDR3 is CAISLGQGIDEQFF. The CDR3 DNA is TGTGCCATCAGTTTGGGACAGGGTATCGATGAGCAGTTCTTC.

This rearrangement joins TRBV11-1 to TRBJ2-7, with a possible D match to TRBD2 (5 bases). With 2 bases removed from V and 2 bases from J, the gap between germline ends came to 10 bases. Germline V lookup: CDR1 SGHAT, CDR2 FQDESV (reference sequence). The CDR3 extends over 14 amino acids. The CDR3 spells CASSLRGLAYEQYF. CDR3 DNA: TGTGCCAGCAGCTTACGAGGGTTGGCCTACGAGCAGTACTTC.

The chain has TRBV7-2 and TRBJ2-2, with 12 nucleotides matching TRBD2. There are 16 residues in the CDR3. Per germline, CDR1 SGHTA and CDR2 FQGNSA. The V segment lost 4 bases and the J segment 5 bases; nucleotides outside the gene matches: 5. The CDR3 DNA sequence: TGTGCCAGCAGCTCTAGCGGGGGGGCACGGACCGGGGAGCTGTTTTTT. It encodes CASSSSGGARTGELFF. The variable domain in full, with the rest retrieved from reference TRBV7-2 and TRBJ2-2, is GAGVSQSPSNKVTEKGKDVELRCDPISGHTALYWYRQSLGQGLEFLIYFQGNSAPDKSGLPSDRFSAERTGGSVSTLTIQRTQQEDSAVYLCASSSSGGARTGELFFGEGSRLTVL.

The chain couples TRBV6-5 to TRBJ2-5, with D hard to call. This CDR3 region has 13 residues. V lost 3 bases and J 9 bases, leaving 14 bases between the germline ends. Germline lookup yields CDR1 MNHEY and CDR2 SVGAGI. The CDR3 is CASSYAAEGAQYF. DNA for the CDR3: TGTGCCAGCAGTTATGCAGCCGAAGGTGCCCAGTACTTC.

V is TRBV7-2 and J is TRBJ1-5, with D perhaps TRBD1 (6 bases). The V end lost 1 base, the J end lost 3 bases, and 13 bases lay between the germline ends. CDR1 and CDR2 (germline): SGHTA, FQGNSA. The CDR3 extends over 16 amino acids. The CDR3 sequence: CASSLDLAGANQPQHF. CDR3 nucleotide sequence: TGTGCCAGCAGCTTAGATCTAGCAGGGGCCAATCAGCCCCAGCATTTT.

The table lists this clonotype with a few counts. The rearrangement uses TRBV10-1 and TRBJ2-5; TRBD1 might be the D (5 bases). The V gene's germline CDR1 is WNHNN and CDR2 SYGVQD (reference sequence). The CDR3 is 13 residues long. Deletions cut 5 bases from V and 4 bases from J, with 11 bases between. DNA for the CDR3: TGCGCCAGCAGTCCTCCAGGGTTAGAGACCCAGTACTTC. Encoded protein: CASSPPGLETQYF.

Many counts were recorded for this clonotype. The chain uses TRBV7-2 and TRBJ2-3, with TRBD1 matching over 7 bases. J gave up 2 bases and V 3 bases, and 8 bases lay outside the gene matches. The CDR3 loop spans 16 amino acids. CDR1 is SGHTA and CDR2 is FQGNSA in the germline V gene. CDR3 region: CASSLGQTRATDTQYF. Written as DNA, the CDR3 is TGTGCCAGCAGCTTGGGACAGACACGAGCCACAGATACGCAGTATTTT.

The rearrangement joins TRBV20-1 to TRBJ2-3; TRBD1 might be the D (6 bases). CDR3 length: 14 amino acids. The germline V gene has CDR1 DFQATT and CDR2 SNEGSKA (reference sequence). Trimming removed 4 bases at V and 1 base at J, with 12 bases between. CDR3 nucleotides: TGCAGTGCTAACCAGGGGCTGGGCACAGATACGCAGTATTTT. Its protein product is CSANQGLGTDTQYF.

This clonotype was counted at least ten times. A junction end diverges from the germline sequence, so it may reflect a read error. The chain links TRBV4-1 to TRBJ1-5, with D possibly TRBD1 on 5 matching bases. The germline CDR1 and CDR2 sequences are MGHRA and YSYEKL. The CDR3 runs 14 residues. CDR3 amino acids: CASSRGQGNQPQHF. The CDR3 DNA reads as TGTGCCAGCAGCCGCGGGCAGGGTAATCAGCCCCAGCATTTT.

The chain joins TRBV9 to TRBJ2-1, with TRBD2 matching 16 bases. V dropped 4 bases and J dropped 8; count of bases not matched to a gene: 6. This CDR3 is built from 16 residues. The V gene's germline CDR1 is SGDLS and CDR2 YYNGEE. CDR3 nucleotide sequence: TGTGCCAGCAGCTTGGGACTAGCGGGGGGGCTCCATGAGCAGTTCTTC. Translation: CASSLGLAGGLHEQFF.

The chain recombines TRBV9 with TRBJ2-5, with 7 bases that match TRBD2. V lost 2 bases to trimming and J lost 1 base; unmatched junction nucleotides: 5. Germline V gene sequence: CDR1 SGDLS, CDR2 YYNGEE. The CDR3 extends over 15 amino acids. CDR3 coding DNA: TGTGCCAGCAGCGTGTACGGCGGGGGCCAAGAGACCCAGTACTTC. Translating gives CASSVYGGGQETQYF.